This T cell receptor beta chain was recorded in a study of T cell responses to AZD1222 COVID-19 vaccine. General study findings and limits: There were mostly white British donors and more females than males, and clonal diversity was possibly underestimated. Sampled repertoires all dated from after the peak T cell response. Increased Spike-specific TCR breadth and depth were observed after two AZD1222 doses.

The data were produced by immunoSEQ multiplex PCR, yet TCRdb's version contains in-frame clones alone and is incomplete. The sample has roughly 120,000 clones; more than 85% are singletons. The CDR3 spans 15 residues. V was pared by 6 bases and J by 3 bases, with 13 bases of the junction left unmatched. Germline-derived CDR1 and CDR2 are SQVTM and ANQGSEA. In regard to this clone: As yet, its antigen is unknown.

The input for sequencing was peripheral blood, taken on day 0 of AZD1222 vaccination. The V and J genes are TRBV29-1 and TRBJ1-2; 7 nucleotides align to TRBD1. The origin of this receptor is an adult in good health. For the CDR3, the DNA is TGCAGCGTGGGAAACTTAGACAGGGCCGACTATGGCTACACCTTC. Encoded protein: CSVGNLDRADYGYTF.